These 14 T cell receptor beta chains were sequenced from one sample in a study of blood T cell repertoires in COVID-19. Repertoires were generated with immunoSEQ multiplex PCR, while TCRdb's copy carries only in-frame clones and drops some. Altogether 55,000 to 95,000 clones are present, roughly 80% being singletons, with the ten largest covering about 1.9%. The material sequenced was peripheral blood. The receptors originated from a woman aged 60 to 75 with acute or convalescent COVID-19.

This clone has only one observation. This chain connects TRBV6-6 to TRBJ1-2, with D hard to call. Germline CDR1 is MNHNY and CDR2 is SVGAGI (reference sequence). This CDR3 has 12 amino acids. V gave up 8 bases and J gave up 4 bases, with 11 bases separating them. The CDR3 nucleotides read TGTGCCAGCCAAGGAGGGCTCTATGGCTACACCTTC. Translating it yields CASQGGLYGYTF.

The V call is TRBV19, the J call TRBJ1-1, with D possibly TRBD1 on 6 matching bases. In germline, CDR1 is LNHDA, CDR2 SQIVND (reference sequence). This CDR3 has 15 amino acids. V was pared by 3 bases and J by 0 bases, with 11 bases between. The CDR3 nucleotides read TGTGCCAGTAGTATCGACAGGAGCATGAACACTGAAGCTTTCTTT. Protein: CASSIDRSMNTEAFF.

The V gene is TRBV11-2, the J gene TRBJ1-2; D gene unclear. Germline CDR1 and CDR2: SGHAT and FQNNGV. Trimming removed 5 bases from V and 5 bases from J, with 12 bases in between. CDR3 length equals 13 residues. CDR3 region: CASSPDMVYGYTF. The CDR3 DNA is TGTGCCAGCAGCCCCGACATGGTTTATGGCTACACCTTC.

The chain links TRBV28 to TRBJ2-7, with 10 bases fitting TRBD1. The germline V gene has CDR1 MDHEN and CDR2 SYDVKM. The CDR3 covers 14 residues. V shed 4 bases, J shed 7 bases, and the junction held 7 bases outside the gene matches. CDR3 amino acids: CASSSGTGVFEQYF. The CDR3 nucleotides read TGTGCCAGCAGTTCCGGGACAGGGGTCTTTGAGCAGTACTTC.

The chain links TRBV7-8 to TRBJ1-4, with D hard to call. The CDR3 is made up of 16 amino acids. Per germline, CDR1 SGHVS and CDR2 FQNEAQ. V was trimmed by 5 bases and J by 3 bases, leaving 16 bases between them. This CDR3 reads CASSAQESLPNEKLFF. The DNA for the CDR3 is TGTGCCAGCAGCGCTCAAGAGAGTCTGCCTAATGAAAAACTGTTTTTT.

V is TRBV3-1 (or the pseudogene TRBV3-2) and J is TRBJ2-7; 8 nucleotides align to TRBD1. This CDR3 is 15 amino acids long. The V gene's germline CDR1 is LGHDT and CDR2 YNNKEL (reference sequence). V lost 4 bases, J lost 5 bases, and 10 bases stayed unmatched. The CDR3 DNA is TGTGCCAGCAGCCCTGAACGGACAGGGAACAACGAGCAGTACTTC. This gives the protein CASSPERTGNNEQYF.

This clone was picked up a small number of times. The V and J genes are TRBV27 and TRBJ1-6, with 10 bases that match TRBD1. With 2 bases clipped from V and 9 bases from J, the junction kept 4 bases outside the gene matches. Germline lookup yields CDR1 MNHEY and CDR2 SMNVEV (reference sequence). This CDR3 has 15 amino acids. The CDR3 reads CASSLEDRGTSPLHF. The DNA of the CDR3 is TGTGCCAGCAGTTTAGAGGACAGGGGGACTTCACCCCTCCACTTT.

The chain has TRBV6-4 and TRBJ2-1, with TRBD2 matching 10 bases. The CDR3 consists of 14 residues. The V gene end was trimmed by 5 bases and the J gene end by 7 bases; junction bases not matched to a gene: 5. CDR1 is MRHNA, CDR2 SNTAGT, per germline. CDR3 sequence: CASSSGGAWNEQFF. Written as DNA, the CDR3 is TGTGCCAGCAGTAGCGGGGGGGCCTGGAATGAGCAGTTCTTC.

V usage is TRBV2 and J usage is TRBJ2-1, with TRBD2 matching 7 bases. Germline V gene data show CDR1 as SNHLY and CDR2 as FYNNEI. The CDR3 is 15 amino acids. J gave up 1 base and V 6 bases, and 6 bases lay outside the gene matches. The CDR3 sequence: CASRLSGMSYNEQFF. The CDR3 DNA is TGTGCCAGCAGGTTGAGCGGGATGTCCTACAATGAGCAGTTCTTC. The full variable domain, completed using reference TRBV2 and TRBJ2-1, is EPEVTQTPSHQVTQMGQEVILRCVPISNHLYFYWYRQILGQKVEFLVSFYNNEISEKSEIFDDQFSVERPDGSNFTLKIRSTKLEDSAMYFCASRLSGMSYNEQFFGPGTRLTVL.

The chain combines TRBV30 with TRBJ1-1; TRBD1 matches 7 bases. Trimming at V came to 3 bases and at J to 2 bases, leaving 12 bases not matched to a gene. The CDR3 contains 16 residues. CDR1 is GTSNPN and CDR2 is SVGIG in the germline V gene (reference sequence). CDR3 amino acids: CAWRDGTAISNTEAFF. The CDR3 region has the DNA TGTGCCTGGAGGGACGGGACAGCGATCTCAAACACTGAAGCTTTCTTT.

The rearrangement links TRBV15 to TRBJ2-7; TRBD2 matches 12 bases. Trimming at V came to 3 bases and at J to 1 base, leaving 1 base not matched to a gene. Germline V CDR1 and CDR2: LNHNV, YYDKDF (reference sequence). There are 15 residues in the CDR3. The CDR3 loop is CATSRTSGSSYEQYF. As DNA, the CDR3 is TGTGCCACCAGCAGGACTAGCGGGAGTTCCTACGAGCAGTACTTC.

The chain links TRBV2 to TRBJ2-6; TRBD1 aligns across 8 bases. The CDR3 spans 16 residues. The germline V gene has CDR1 SNHLY and CDR2 FYNNEI. V lost 4 bases to trimming and J lost 2 bases; unmatched junction nucleotides: 4. The CDR3 reads CASSAQGAAGANVLTF. Here the CDR3 DNA reads TGTGCCAGCAGTGCCCAGGGGGCGGCTGGGGCCAACGTCCTGACTTTC. Complete variable domain (other parts from reference TRBV2 and TRBJ2-6): EPEVTQTPSHQVTQMGQEVILRCVPISNHLYFYWYRQILGQKVEFLVSFYNNEISEKSEIFDDQFSVERPDGSNFTLKIRSTKLEDSAMYFCASSAQGAAGANVLTFGAGSRLTVL.

This clone was detected a few times. V and J are TRBV5-6 and TRBJ2-5, with 8 bases lining up with TRBD1. This CDR3 region has 13 residues. From germline, CDR1 is SGHDT and CDR2 YYEEEE. V lost 2 bases and J lost 6; bases outside the gene matches: 3. In DNA form, the CDR3 reads TGTGCCAGCAGCTTCGGACAGGGTCAGACCCAGTACTTC. This sequence encodes CASSFGQGQTQYF.

The chain links TRBV2 to TRBJ2-4; maybe TRBD2 (5 bases). CDR3 length equals 16 residues. The V end was cut by 3 bases, the J end by 6 bases, with 18 bases between. Looked up from germline, CDR1 is SNHLY and CDR2 is FYNNEI. CDR3 region: CASSEAAGRHLNIQYF. As DNA, the CDR3 is TGTGCCAGCAGTGAGGCGGCGGGCCGCCACCTAAACATTCAGTACTTC.